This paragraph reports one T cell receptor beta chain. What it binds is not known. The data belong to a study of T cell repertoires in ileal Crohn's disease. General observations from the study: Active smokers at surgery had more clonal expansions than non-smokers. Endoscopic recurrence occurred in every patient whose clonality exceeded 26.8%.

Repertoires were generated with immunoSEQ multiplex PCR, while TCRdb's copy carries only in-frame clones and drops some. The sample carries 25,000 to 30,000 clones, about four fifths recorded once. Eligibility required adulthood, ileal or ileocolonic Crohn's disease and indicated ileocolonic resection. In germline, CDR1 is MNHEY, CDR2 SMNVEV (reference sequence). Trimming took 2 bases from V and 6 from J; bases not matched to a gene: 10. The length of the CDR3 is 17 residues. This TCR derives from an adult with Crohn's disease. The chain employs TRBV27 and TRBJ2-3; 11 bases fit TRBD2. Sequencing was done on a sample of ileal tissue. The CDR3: CASSLGTSGRLGDTQYF. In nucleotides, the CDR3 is TGTGCCAGCAGTTTAGGAACTAGCGGGAGATTAGGGGATACGCAGTATTTT.